A selection of T cell receptor beta chains follows, all from one sample in a study of CD8+CD57+ T cells in acquired aplastic anemia. Using its own MiXCR run on the reads, TCRdb lists one record per CDR3 protein. The profile shows under 350,000 distinct CDR3 sequences, 50% to 65% of them singletons. Sequencing input: sorted CD4+, CD8+, or CD8+CD57+ T cells (not recorded which) from PBMCs. These receptors were obtained from a human donor with aplastic anemia. Each CDR3 is given without its conserved first and last residue. A D gene is named only where the DNA matches it firmly. The size entry is marked missing in some rows and otherwise reads once, few, many or a size class.

CDR3aa | len | v_gene | abundance | j_gene | d_gene
ASSPTWVQETQY | 12 | TRBV5-5 | many | TRBJ2-5 | .
SVAGGTDTQY | 10 | TRBV29-1 | few | TRBJ2-3 | .
ASSDGLAGGYEQY | 13 | TRBV2 | . | TRBJ2-7 | TRBD2
ASSLGTDGQPQH | 12 | TRBV18 | many | TRBJ1-5 | .
ASSLGGTTKGYT | 12 | TRBV5-4 | . | TRBJ1-2 | .
ASSSQLAVKNIQY | 13 | TRBV7-8 | . | TRBJ2-4 | TRBD2
ASSLPLASGTYEQY | 14 | TRBV7-9 | . | TRBJ2-7 | TRBD2
SAIQGGPDTQY | 11 | TRBV20-1 | . | TRBJ2-3 | .
ATSRPLQGCANTGELF | 16 | TRBV15 | once | TRBJ2-2 | .
SVRPTDGYT | 9 | TRBV29-1 | . | TRBJ1-2 | .
AIHREKGRSGTEAF | 14 | TRBV7-9 | . | TRBJ1-1 | .
SARDSGNPYNEQF | 13 | TRBV20-1 | few | TRBJ2-1 | TRBD2
ASSLAVTPRYEQY | 13 | TRBV7-9 | few | TRBJ2-7 | .
SVGTGGDTGEPF | 12 | TRBV29-1 | . | TRBJ2-2 | TRBD1
ASSFSGETEAF | 11 | TRBV7-3 | . | TRBJ1-1 | .
ASSFNTRGSQY | 11 | TRBV7-9 | . | TRBJ2-5 | .
ASSVRSSNTEAF | 12 | TRBV2 | many | TRBJ1-1 | .
ASSSRTGLGNSPLH | 14 | TRBV19 | once | TRBJ1-6 | .
ASRLPSSYEQY | 11 | TRBV7-2 | few | TRBJ2-7 | .
SARAPAGGEHEQY | 13 | TRBV20-1 | . | TRBJ2-7 | TRBD2
ASSEGIQTKY | 10 | TRBV7-3 | . | TRBJ2-5 | .
ATQGQTRQPQH | 11 | TRBV19 | . | TRBJ1-5 | TRBD1
ASSLVTAADEKLF | 13 | TRBV7-3 | once | TRBJ1-4 | .
ASSAWGAGVSDTQY | 14 | TRBV7-3 | once | TRBJ2-3 | TRBD2
ASSTGTSGTDTQY | 13 | TRBV5-1 | . | TRBJ2-3 | TRBD2
ASSLFVGHLNSPLH | 14 | TRBV19 | . | TRBJ1-6 | .